This TCR beta chain is drawn from a study of spatial heterogeneity in lung cancer. Study summary: There were consistently more beta-chain sequences detected than alpha-chain sequences.

Time point of the sample: sample taken at primary tumor resection. No cells were sorted before sequencing. The whole RNA sequenced was extracted from tumor, nontumor lung or frozen PBMC. This clonotype showed up many times. Its antigen is currently unknown. V lost 7 bases and J lost 1, with 13 bases in between. CDR1 and CDR2 from the germline V gene are MNHEY and SVGEGT. The CDR3 totals 14 residues. Study results and limitations: Mutation counts in tumors were tracked by counts of expanded intratumoral alpha and beta TCRs.

Single TCR cDNA molecules each had their own unique molecular identifier. TCRdb ran MiXCR on the 5' RACE reads and lists one entry per CDR3 protein. The table has 20,000 to 30,000 distinct CDR3 sequences, 8.8% seen once; the top ten hold about 8%. The V call is TRBV6-2 or TRBV6-3, the J call TRBJ1-1; D not resolved. The sample here was lung tumor tissue, taken at surgery. The receptor was derived from a male donor with early-stage non-small cell lung cancer. The CDR3, as DNA: TGTGCCAGCATGACGAGCGTTAGGAACACTGAAGCTTTCTTT. It is translated as CASMTSVRNTEAFF.